This T cell receptor beta chain was found in a study of blood T cell repertoires in COVID-19 (dated by TCRdb to about 2020). Regarding the study in general: Samples covering the acute and convalescent phases of COVID-19 were provided by collaborators in the United States, Italy and Spain. The prospective study material was composed of cDNA or gDNA derived from T cells, B-cell-depleted T cells, or PBMCs. Samples came from the ongoing ImmuneRACE study (first 160 participants) plus 1,254 subjects from 6 global collaborators. The repertoires were released in a freely available public database meant as a resource for research on the immune response to SARS-CoV-2. A de-identified subject ID, COVID-19 status, age in years and sex were almost always included in the sample metadata. Subjects who had been exposed to COVID-19, were actively infected with it, or had recovered from it provided the deeply sampled blood TCRbeta repertoires that made up the dataset. HLA class I and class II types, where available, came from metadata supplied by the sample provider rather than from assay-based typing.

Worth noting for this clone: Its cognate antigen has yet to be identified. Nothing much larger sits one base from this clone, and base qualities are not available.

From the cysteine up to the phenylalanine, the CDR3 has a length of 13 residues. Just CDR3 DNA is preserved here, 39 bases in frame from base 1. V is trimmed back by 4 bases and J by 5 bases, and the junction contains 5 bases that no gene match accounts for. Based on the germline V gene (reference sequence), the CDR1 and CDR2 sequences are SGHKS and YYEKEE. Overall results and qualifications from the work: The quantity of clinical and demographic metadata differed by source and by participant and was supplied without curation.

TCRbeta CDR3 regions were amplified from genomic DNA using the immunoSEQ Assay, a bias-controlled multiplex PCR. The authors' pipeline ran thus. The number of nucleated cells in each sample was estimated by amplification of reference gene primers within the assay. To quantify the absolute abundance of each unique TCRbeta CDR3 rearrangement, sequence reads were collapsed and filtered. For each sample, productive Simpson clonality was calculated by taking the square root of Simpson's diversity index across productive rearrangements. Drawn from immuneACCESS, this table holds only the in-frame rearrangements with V and J called that TCRdb kept. Clones are partly lost; checked studies trace under half to an unresolved V gene and leave the rest unexplained. The V and J calls and clone size are taken from that table; D and trimming were inferred from the DNA. This sample gives about 160,000 clones in total; more than 75% of them show up just once. The top ten hold 18% of the sample.

Collaborating institutions collected whole blood in K2EDTA tubes following their own protocols. Collaborator samples were shipped for TCRbeta analysis as frozen whole blood, isolated PBMCs, or DNA extracted from either sample type. The V and J genes are TRBV5-5 and TRBJ1-1, with TRBD1 identical over 7 junction bases. This sequence was found in a man aged 55 to 70 with active or convalescent COVID-19. Sequencing was carried out using peripheral blood. The sequenced DNA: TGTGCCAGCAGCCTAATACAGGGGACTGAAGCTTTCTTT. This translates into CASSLIQGTEAFF. The full variable domain, completed from the reference TRBV5-5 and TRBJ1-1 proteins outside the CDR3, reads DAGVTQSPTHLIKTRGQQVTLRCSPISGHKSVSWYQQVLGQGPQFIFQYYEKEERGRGNFPDRFSARQFPNYSSELNVNALLLGDSALYLCASSLIQGTEAFFGQGTRLTVV.